The 11 T cell receptor beta chains in this list originate from one sample, sequenced in a study of Ad26.COV2.S vaccination and SARS-CoV-2 variants. Libraries were prepared by immunoSEQ multiplex PCR; TCRdb keeps only in-frame clonotypes and omits some of them. The sample lists approximately 300,000 clones; about 86% were seen once. Specified treatment: some 20 received Ad26.COV2.S at low or high dose, single or two shots; several received placebo; per-sample allocation not given. Day 63 after the first injection of vaccine or placebo was the sampling time. Material: peripheral blood, obtained in a trial of Ad26.COV2.S vaccine versus placebo. These receptors all come from a person aged 18-60 years who received the Ad26.COV2.S COVID-19 vaccine or a placebo.

The chain combines TRBV5-5 with TRBJ1-5, with TRBD1 matching over 7 bases. J gave up 3 bases and V 4 bases, and 10 bases lay outside the gene matches. There are 16 residues in the CDR3. The germline V gene encodes CDR1 SGHKS and CDR2 YYEKEE (reference sequence). As DNA, the CDR3 is TGTGCCAGCAGCCTACAGGGGACAACCCCCAATCAGCCCCAGCATTTT. It is translated as CASSLQGTTPNQPQHF.

The chain joins TRBV5-4 to TRBJ1-2; TRBD1 is a possible D gene (5 bases). Germline V lookup: CDR1 SGHNT, CDR2 YYREEE (reference sequence). The CDR3 is 12 amino acids. The germline V and J ends were trimmed by 2 bases and 8 bases, with 10 bases remaining between them. The CDR3 region is CASSLRGYGYTF. CDR3 bases: TGTGCCAGCAGCTTACGGGGGTACGGCTACACCTTC. The variable domain in full, completed from reference TRBV5-4 and TRBJ1-2, reads ETGVTQSPTHLIKTRGQQVTLRCSSQSGHNTVSWYQQALGQGPQFIFQYYREEENGRGNFPPRFSGLQFPNYSSELNVNALELDDSALYLCASSLRGYGYTFGSGTRLTVV.

The chain carries TRBV19 and TRBJ1-5; TRBD1 is a possible D gene (5 bases). The V gene's germline CDR1 is LNHDA and CDR2 SQIVND (reference sequence). The CDR3 is 13 residues long. The ends were cut back, 4 bases at V and 7 bases at J, with 11 bases in the middle. The CDR3 nucleotides read TGTGCCAGTAGTAAGGGGTGTGGACAGCCCCAGCATTTT. Protein product: CASSKGCGQPQHF.

V and J are TRBV27 and TRBJ1-1, with D possibly TRBD1 on 5 matching bases. This CDR3 has 13 residues. Germline CDR1 MNHEY, CDR2 SMNVEV (reference sequence). Trimming left V 6 bases short and J 8 bases short, with 16 bases between. The CDR3 sequence: CASSIGAGWEAFF. Written as DNA, the CDR3 is TGTGCCAGCAGCATAGGGGCAGGGTGGGAAGCTTTCTTT.

The V gene is TRBV5-1, the J gene TRBJ2-1; TRBD2 matches 7 bases. Trimming at V came to 4 bases and at J to 3 bases, leaving 7 bases not matched to a gene. This CDR3 is built from 15 residues. Germline CDR1 reads SGHRS; CDR2 reads YFSETQ. The CDR3 reads CASSLGLAVYNEQFF. In DNA form, the CDR3 reads TGCGCCAGCAGCCTGGGGCTAGCGGTCTACAATGAGCAGTTCTTC.

V usage is TRBV5-1 and J usage is TRBJ1-2; D not certain. Trimming took off 6 bases at V and 4 bases at J, with 19 bases between the two ends. The CDR3 runs to 15 residues. The V gene's germline CDR1 is SGHRS and CDR2 YFSETQ. In nucleotides, the CDR3 is TGCGCCAGCATCTCATCCCCCACCCAGAGCTATGGCTACACCTTC. Translated: CASISSPTQSYGYTF.

This chain uses TRBV7-3 with TRBJ2-2; possible D gene TRBD1, 6 bases. Trimming removed 5 bases from V and 8 bases from J, with 18 bases in between. Germline values: CDR1 SGHTA, CDR2 FQGTGA. The CDR3 loop spans 15 amino acids. Here the CDR3 DNA reads TGTGCCAGCAGCCGACAGGTTGGCAGTACTGGGGAGCTGTTTTTT. Its protein product is CASSRQVGSTGELFF.

The chain recombines TRBV5-1 with TRBJ2-1; D may correspond to TRBD1 or TRBD2 (5 bases each). Germline assignment: CDR1 SGHRS and CDR2 YFSETQ. V was pared by 8 bases and J by 10 bases, with 31 bases between. This CDR3 contains 17 residues. In nucleotides, the CDR3 is TGCGCCAGTCGGGCCCCCCGGGACGAAGACCAACGTGGAGAGCAGTTCTTC. It specifies CASRAPRDEDQRGEQFF. The variable domain in full, with the rest retrieved from reference TRBV5-1 and TRBJ2-1, is KAGVTQTPRYLIKTRGQQVTLSCSPISGHRSVSWYQQTPGQGLQFLFEYFSETQRNKGNFPGRFSGRQFSNSRSEMNVSTLELGDSALYLCASRAPRDEDQRGEQFFGPGTRLTVL.

V is TRBV30 and J is TRBJ1-5; a weak D match, TRBD1 (5 bases). Trimming removed 0 bases at V and 4 bases at J, with 10 bases between. Germline loops: CDR1 GTSNPN, CDR2 SVGIG (reference sequence). The CDR3 has 14 residues. For the CDR3, the DNA is TGTGCCTGGAGTGTACTGGGGACTAATCAGCCCCAGCATTTT. Translation gives CAWSVLGTNQPQHF.

The V call is TRBV12-3 or TRBV12-4, the J call TRBJ2-7; tentative D call: TRBD1 (6 bases). There are 13 residues in the CDR3. With 6 bases removed from V and 0 bases from J, the gap between germline ends came to 9 bases. The CDR3 DNA follows: TGTGCCAGCAGCCGGGACAACTCCTACGAGCAGTACTTC. It translates to CASSRDNSYEQYF.

V and J are TRBV14 and TRBJ2-5, with 7 bases fitting TRBD1. Germline loops: CDR1 SGHDN, CDR2 FVKESK. The V gene end was trimmed by 4 bases and the J gene end by 2 bases; junction bases not matched to a gene: 4. This CDR3 is built from 14 residues. The CDR3: CASSRDSIQETQYF. Written as DNA, the CDR3 is TGTGCCAGCAGCCGGGACAGTATACAAGAGACCCAGTACTTC.